This T cell receptor (beta chain) came from a study of T cells expressing NK-cell markers. This CDR3 is built from 12 residues. Germline lookup yields CDR1 LGHDT and CDR2 YNNKEL (reference sequence). TCRdb reprocessed the 5' RACE reads, with one entry per CDR3 protein and no DNA. The sample table includes approximately 460,000 distinct CDR3 sequences. The sequencing input was blood T cells: a sorted CD56 or NKG2C T cell subset, CD4+ or CD8+ T cells, or bulk PBMC T cells (not recorded which). The origin of this receptor is a woman aged 18-69 years in good health. V usage is TRBV3-1 and J usage is TRBJ2-1; TCRdb selects TRBD2, and the lack of DNA leaves this call unchecked. The chain's CDR3 is CASTGLYNEQFF.